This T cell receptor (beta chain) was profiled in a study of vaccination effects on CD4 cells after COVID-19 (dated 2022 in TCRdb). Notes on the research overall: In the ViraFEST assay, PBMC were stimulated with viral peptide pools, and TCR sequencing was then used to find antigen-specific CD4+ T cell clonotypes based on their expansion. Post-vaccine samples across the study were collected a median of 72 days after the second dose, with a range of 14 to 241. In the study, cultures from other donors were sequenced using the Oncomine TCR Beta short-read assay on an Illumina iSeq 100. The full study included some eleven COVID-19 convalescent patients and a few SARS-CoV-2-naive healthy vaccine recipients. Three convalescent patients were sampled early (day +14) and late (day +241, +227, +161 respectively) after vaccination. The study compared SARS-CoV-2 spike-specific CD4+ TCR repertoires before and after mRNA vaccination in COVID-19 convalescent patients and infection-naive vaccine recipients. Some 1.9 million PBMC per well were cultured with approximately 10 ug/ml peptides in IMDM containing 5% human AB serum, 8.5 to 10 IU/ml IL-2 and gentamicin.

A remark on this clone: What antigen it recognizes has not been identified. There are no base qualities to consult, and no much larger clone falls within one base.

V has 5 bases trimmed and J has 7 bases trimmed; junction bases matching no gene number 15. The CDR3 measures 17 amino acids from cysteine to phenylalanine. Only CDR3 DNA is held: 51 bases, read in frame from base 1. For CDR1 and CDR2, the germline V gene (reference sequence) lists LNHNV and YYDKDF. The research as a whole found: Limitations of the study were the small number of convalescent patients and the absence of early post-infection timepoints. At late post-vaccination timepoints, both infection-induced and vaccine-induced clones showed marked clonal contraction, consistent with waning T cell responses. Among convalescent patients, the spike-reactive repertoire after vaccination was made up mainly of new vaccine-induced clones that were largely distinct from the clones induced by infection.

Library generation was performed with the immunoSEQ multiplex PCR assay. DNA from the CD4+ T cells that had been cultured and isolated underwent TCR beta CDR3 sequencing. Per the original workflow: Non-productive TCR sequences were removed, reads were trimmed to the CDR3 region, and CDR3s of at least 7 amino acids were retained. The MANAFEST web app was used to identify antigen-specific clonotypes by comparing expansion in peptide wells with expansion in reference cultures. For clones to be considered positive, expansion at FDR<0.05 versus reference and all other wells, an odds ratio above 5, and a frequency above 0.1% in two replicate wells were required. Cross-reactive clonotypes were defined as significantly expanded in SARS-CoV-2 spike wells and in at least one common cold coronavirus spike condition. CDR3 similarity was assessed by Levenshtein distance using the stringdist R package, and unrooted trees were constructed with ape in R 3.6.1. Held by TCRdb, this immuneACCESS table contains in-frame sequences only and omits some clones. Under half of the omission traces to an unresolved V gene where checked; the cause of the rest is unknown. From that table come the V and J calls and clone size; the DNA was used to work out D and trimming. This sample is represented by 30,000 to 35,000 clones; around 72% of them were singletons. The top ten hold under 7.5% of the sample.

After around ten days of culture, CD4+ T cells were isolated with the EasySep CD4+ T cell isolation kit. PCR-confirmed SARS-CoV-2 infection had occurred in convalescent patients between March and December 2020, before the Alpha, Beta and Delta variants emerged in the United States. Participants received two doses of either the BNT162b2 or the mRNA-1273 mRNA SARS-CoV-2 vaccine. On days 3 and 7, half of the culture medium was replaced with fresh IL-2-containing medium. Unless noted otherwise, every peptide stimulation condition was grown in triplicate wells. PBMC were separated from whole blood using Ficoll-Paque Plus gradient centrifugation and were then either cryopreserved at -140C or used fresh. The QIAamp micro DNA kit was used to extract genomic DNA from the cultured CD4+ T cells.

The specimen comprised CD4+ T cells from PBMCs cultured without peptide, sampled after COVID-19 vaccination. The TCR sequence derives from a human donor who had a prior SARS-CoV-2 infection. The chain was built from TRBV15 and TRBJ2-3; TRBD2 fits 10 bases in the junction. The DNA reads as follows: TGTGCCACCAGCGACGCTAGCGGGAGTTTAACGCTCCATACGCAGTATTTT. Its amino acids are CATSDASGSLTLHTQYF. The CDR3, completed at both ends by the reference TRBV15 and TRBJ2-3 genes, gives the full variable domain DAMVIQNPRYQVTQFGKPVTLSCSQTLNHNVMYWYQQKSSQAPKLLFHYYDKDFNNEADTPDNFQSRRPNTSFCFLDIRSPGLGDTAMYLCATSDASGSLTLHTQYFGPGTRLTVL.